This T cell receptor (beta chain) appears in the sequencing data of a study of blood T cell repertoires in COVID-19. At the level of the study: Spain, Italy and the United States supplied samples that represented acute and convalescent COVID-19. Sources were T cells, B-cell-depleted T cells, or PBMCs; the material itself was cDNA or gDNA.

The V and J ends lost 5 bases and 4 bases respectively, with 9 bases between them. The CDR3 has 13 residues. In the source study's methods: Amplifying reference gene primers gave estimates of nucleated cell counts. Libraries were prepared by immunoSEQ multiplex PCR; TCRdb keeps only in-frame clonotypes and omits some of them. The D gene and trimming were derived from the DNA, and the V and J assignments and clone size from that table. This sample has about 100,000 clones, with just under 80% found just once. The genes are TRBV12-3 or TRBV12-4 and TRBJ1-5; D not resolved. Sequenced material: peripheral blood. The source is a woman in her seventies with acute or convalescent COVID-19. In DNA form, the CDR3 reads TGTGCCAGCAGTACCCAGGTAAATCAGCCCCAGCATTTT. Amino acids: CASSTQVNQPQHF.